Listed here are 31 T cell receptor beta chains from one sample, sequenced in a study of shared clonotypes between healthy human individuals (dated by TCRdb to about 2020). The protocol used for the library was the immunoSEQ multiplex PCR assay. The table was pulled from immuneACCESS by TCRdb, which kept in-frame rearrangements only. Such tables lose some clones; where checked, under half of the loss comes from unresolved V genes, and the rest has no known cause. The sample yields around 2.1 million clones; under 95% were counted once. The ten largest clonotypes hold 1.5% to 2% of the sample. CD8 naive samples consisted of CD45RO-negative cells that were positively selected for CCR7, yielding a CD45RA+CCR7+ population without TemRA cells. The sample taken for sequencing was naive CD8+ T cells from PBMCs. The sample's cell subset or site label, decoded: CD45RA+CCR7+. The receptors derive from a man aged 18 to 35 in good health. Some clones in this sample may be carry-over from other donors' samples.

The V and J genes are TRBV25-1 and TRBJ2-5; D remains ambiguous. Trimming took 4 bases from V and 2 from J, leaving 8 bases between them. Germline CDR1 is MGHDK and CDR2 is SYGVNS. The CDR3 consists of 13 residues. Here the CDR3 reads CASSATSQETQYF. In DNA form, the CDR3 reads TGTGCCAGCAGTGCTACCTCGCAAGAGACCCAGTACTTC. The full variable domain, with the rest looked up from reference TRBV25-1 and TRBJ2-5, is EADIYQTPRYLVIGTGKKITLECSQTMGHDKMYWYQQDPGMELHLIHYSYGVNSTEKGDLSSESTVSRIRTEHFPLTLESARPSHTSQYLCASSATSQETQYFGPGTRLLVL.

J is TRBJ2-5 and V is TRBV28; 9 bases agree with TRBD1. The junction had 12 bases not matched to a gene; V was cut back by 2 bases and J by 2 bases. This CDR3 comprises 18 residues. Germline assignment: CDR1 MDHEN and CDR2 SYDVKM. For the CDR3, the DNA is TGTGCCAGCAGTTTAGGCCCCTGGGACAGGGAAAGTCAAGAGACCCAGTACTTC. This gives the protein CASSLGPWDRESQETQYF.

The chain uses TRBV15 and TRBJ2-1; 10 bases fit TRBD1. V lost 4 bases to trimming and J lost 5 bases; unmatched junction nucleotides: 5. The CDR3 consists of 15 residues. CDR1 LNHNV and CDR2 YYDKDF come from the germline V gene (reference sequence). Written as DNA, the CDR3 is TGTGCCACCAGCACGGGACAGGGGATTGACAATGAGCAGTTCTTC. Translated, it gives CATSTGQGIDNEQFF.

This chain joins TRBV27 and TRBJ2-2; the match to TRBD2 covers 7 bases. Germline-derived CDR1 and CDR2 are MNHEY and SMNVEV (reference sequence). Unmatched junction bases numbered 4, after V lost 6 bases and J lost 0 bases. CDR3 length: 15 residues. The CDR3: CASRNGRTNTGELFF. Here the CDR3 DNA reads TGTGCCAGCAGGAACGGGAGGACGAACACCGGGGAGCTGTTTTTT.

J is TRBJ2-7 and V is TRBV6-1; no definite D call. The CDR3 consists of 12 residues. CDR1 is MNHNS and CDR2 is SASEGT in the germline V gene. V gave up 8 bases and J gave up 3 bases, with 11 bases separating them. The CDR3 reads CASLTAYYEQYF. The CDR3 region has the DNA TGTGCCAGCCTTACCGCCTACTACGAGCAGTACTTC.

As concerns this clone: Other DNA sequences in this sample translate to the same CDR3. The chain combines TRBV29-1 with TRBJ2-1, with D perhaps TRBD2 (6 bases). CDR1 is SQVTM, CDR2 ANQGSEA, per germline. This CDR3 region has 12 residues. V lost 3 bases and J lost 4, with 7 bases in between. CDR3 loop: CSVEEGYNEQFF. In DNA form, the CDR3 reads TGCAGCGTTGAGGAGGGGTACAATGAGCAGTTCTTC.

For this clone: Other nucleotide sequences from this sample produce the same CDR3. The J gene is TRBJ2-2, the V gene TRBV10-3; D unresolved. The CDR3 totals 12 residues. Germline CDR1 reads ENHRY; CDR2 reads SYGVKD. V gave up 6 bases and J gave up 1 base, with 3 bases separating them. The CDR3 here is CAIRVNTGELFF. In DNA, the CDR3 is TGTGCCATCAGGGTGAACACCGGGGAGCTGTTTTTT.

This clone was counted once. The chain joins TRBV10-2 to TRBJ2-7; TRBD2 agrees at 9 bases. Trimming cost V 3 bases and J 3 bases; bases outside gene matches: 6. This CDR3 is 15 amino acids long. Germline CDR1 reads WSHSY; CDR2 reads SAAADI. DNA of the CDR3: TGCGCCAGCAGTGATCGAGCGGGAGGTAACTACGAGCAGTACTTC. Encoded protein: CASSDRAGGNYEQYF.

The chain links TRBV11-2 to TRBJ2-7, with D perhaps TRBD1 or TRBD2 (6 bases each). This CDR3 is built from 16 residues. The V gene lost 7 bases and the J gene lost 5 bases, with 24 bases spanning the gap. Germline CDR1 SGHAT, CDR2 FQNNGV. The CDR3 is CASTIESGAMGDEQYF. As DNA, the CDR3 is TGTGCCAGCACCATAGAATCGGGGGCTATGGGAGACGAGCAGTACTTC.

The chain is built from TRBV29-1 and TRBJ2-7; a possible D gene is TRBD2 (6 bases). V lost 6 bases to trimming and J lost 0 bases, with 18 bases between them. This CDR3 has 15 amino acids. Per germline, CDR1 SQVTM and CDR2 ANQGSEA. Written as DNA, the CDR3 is TGCAGCGTGGGACTCGCCGGGACGGGCTCCTACGAGCAGTACTTC. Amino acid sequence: CSVGLAGTGSYEQYF.

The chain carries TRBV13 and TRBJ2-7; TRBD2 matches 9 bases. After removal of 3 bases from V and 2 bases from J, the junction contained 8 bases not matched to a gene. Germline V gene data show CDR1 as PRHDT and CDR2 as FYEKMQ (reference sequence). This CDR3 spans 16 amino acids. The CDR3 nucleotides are TGTGCCAGCAGCTTCCCCAGCGGGAGGCCCCCCTACGAGCAGTACTTC. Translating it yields CASSFPSGRPPYEQYF.

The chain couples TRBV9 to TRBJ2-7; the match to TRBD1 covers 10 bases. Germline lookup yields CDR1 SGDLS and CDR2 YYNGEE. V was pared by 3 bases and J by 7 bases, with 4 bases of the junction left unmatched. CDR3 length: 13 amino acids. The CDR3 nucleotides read TGTGCCAGCAGCGCAGACAGGGGGCGAGAGCAGTACTTC. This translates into CASSADRGREQYF.

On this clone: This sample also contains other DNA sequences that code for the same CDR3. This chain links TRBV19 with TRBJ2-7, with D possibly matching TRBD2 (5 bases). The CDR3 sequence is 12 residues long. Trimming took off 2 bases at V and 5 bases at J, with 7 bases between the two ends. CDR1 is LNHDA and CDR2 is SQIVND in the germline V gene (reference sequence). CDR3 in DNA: TGTGCCAGTAGTATAACGGGGAACGAGCAGTACTTC. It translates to CASSITGNEQYF. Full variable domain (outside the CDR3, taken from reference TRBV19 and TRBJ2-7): DGGITQSPKYLFRKEGQNVTLSCEQNLNHDAMYWYRQDPGQGLRLIYYSQIVNDFQKGDIAEGYSVSREKKESFPLTVTSAQKNPTAFYLCASSITGNEQYFGPGTRLTVT.

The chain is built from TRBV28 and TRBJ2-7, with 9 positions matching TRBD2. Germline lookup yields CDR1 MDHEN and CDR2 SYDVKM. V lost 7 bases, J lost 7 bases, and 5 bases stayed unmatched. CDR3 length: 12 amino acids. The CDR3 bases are TGTGCCAGCACCCAGCGGGGGGAGGAGCAGTACTTC. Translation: CASTQRGEEQYF.

The CDR3 sequence is CASSYSILNEQYF. The DNA of the CDR3 is TGTGCCAGCAGTTACTCGATACTTAACGAGCAGTACTTC. The gene calls are TRBV6-6 and TRBJ2-7; D call uncertain. Germline assignment: CDR1 MNHNY and CDR2 SVGAGI (reference sequence). V was clipped by 0 bases and J by 5 bases, with 8 bases between them. The CDR3 extends over 13 amino acids.

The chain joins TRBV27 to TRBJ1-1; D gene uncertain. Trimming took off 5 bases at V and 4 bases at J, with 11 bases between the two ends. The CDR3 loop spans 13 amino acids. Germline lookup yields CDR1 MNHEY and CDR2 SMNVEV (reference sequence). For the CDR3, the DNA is TGTGCCAGCAGTAGAGGTCGGAGCACTGAAGCTTTCTTT. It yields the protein CASSRGRSTEAFF.

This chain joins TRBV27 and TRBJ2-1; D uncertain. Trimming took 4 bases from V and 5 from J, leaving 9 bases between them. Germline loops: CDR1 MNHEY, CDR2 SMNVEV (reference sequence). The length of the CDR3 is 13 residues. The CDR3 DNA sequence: TGTGCCAGCAGTTGGACGGGTAACAATGAGCAGTTCTTC. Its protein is CASSWTGNNEQFF.

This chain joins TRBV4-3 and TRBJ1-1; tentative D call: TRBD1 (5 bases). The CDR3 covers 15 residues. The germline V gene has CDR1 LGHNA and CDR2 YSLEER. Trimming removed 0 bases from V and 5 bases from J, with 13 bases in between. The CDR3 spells CASSQEWGEGTEAFF. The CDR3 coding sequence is TGCGCCAGCAGCCAAGAGTGGGGGGAGGGGACTGAAGCTTTCTTT.

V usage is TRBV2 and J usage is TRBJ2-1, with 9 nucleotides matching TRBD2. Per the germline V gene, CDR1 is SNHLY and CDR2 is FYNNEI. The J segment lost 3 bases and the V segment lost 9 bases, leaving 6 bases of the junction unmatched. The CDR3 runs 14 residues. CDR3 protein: CARVRLADYNEQFF. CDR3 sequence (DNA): TGTGCCAGAGTACGACTAGCGGACTACAATGAGCAGTTCTTC.

This CDR3 reads CASSSSPGQGFYEQYF. CDR3 nucleotide sequence: TGTGCCAGCAGCTCGTCGCCGGGACAGGGATTCTACGAGCAGTACTTC. The V gene is TRBV7-8, the J gene TRBJ2-7; TRBD1 matches at 9 bases. The CDR3 consists of 16 residues. The V segment lost 4 bases and the J segment 3 bases; nucleotides outside the gene matches: 10. Germline-derived CDR1 and CDR2 are SGHVS and FQNEAQ.

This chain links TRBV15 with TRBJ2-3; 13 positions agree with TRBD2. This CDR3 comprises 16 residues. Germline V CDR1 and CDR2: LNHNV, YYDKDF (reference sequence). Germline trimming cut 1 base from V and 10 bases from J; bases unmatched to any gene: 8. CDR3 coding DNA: TGTGCCACCAGCAGAGGGACTAGCGGGAGTTTGGAGGCGCAGTATTTT. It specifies CATSRGTSGSLEAQYF.

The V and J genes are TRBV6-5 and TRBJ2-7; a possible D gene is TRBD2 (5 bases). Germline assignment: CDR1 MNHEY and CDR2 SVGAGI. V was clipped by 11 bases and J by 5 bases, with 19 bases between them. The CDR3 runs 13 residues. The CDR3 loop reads CAHASGRFNEQYF. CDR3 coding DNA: TGTGCCCACGCCTCGGGAAGGTTCAACGAGCAGTACTTC.

CDR3: CASSSQTDRSQNIQYF. CDR3 sequence (DNA): TGTGCCAGCAGCTCACAGACGGACAGGTCTCAAAACATTCAGTACTTC. V usage is TRBV7-9 and J usage is TRBJ2-4, with 7 bases lining up with TRBD1. Germline V gives CDR1 SEHNR, CDR2 FQNEAQ (reference sequence). This CDR3 comprises 16 residues. The trim removed 4 bases at V and 5 bases at J, leaving 11 bases unmatched.

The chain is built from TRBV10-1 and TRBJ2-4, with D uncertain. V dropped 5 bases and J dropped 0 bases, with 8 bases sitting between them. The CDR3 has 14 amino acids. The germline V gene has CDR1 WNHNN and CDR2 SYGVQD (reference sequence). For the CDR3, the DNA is TGCGCCAGCAGTCCCAGCCTAGCCAAAAACATTCAGTACTTC. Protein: CASSPSLAKNIQYF.

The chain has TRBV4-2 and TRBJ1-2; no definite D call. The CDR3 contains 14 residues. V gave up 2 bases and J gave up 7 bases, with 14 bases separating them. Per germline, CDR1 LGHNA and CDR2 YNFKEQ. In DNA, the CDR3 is TGTGCCAGCAGCCAACCCCGGGGAGGCTCTGGCTACACCTTC. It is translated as CASSQPRGGSGYTF.

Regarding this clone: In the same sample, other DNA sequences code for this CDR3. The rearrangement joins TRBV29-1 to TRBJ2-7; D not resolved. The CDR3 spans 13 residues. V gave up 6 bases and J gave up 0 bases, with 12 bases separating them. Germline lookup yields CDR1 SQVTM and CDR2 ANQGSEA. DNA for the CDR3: TGCAGCGTCCGCCTGGGCAGCTCCTACGAGCAGTACTTC. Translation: CSVRLGSSYEQYF.

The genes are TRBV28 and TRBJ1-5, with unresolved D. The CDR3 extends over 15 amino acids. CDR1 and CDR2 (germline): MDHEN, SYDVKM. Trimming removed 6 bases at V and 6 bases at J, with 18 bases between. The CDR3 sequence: CASSPVFRALQPQHF. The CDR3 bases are TGTGCCAGCAGCCCCGTCTTTAGGGCACTTCAGCCCCAGCATTTT.

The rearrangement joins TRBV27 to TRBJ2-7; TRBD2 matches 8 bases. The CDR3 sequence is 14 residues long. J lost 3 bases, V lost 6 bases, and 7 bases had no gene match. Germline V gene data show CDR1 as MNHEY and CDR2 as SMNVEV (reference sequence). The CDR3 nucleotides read TGTGCCAGCAGACCGGGACTAGTCAACTACGAGCAGTACTTC. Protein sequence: CASRPGLVNYEQYF.

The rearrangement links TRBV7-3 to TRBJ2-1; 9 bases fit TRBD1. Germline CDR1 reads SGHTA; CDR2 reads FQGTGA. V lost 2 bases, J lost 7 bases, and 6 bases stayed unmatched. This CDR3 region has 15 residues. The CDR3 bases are TGTGCCAGCAGCTTATTGGGGACAGGGACAAATGAGCAGTTCTTC. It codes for CASSLLGTGTNEQFF.

CDR3: CASTTSGNYEQYF. For the CDR3, the DNA is TGTGCCAGTACGACTAGCGGAAACTACGAGCAGTACTTC. V usage is TRBV19 and J usage is TRBJ2-7; 9 bases are shared with TRBD2. This CDR3 region has 13 residues. V trimming: 7 bases; J trimming: 3 bases; junction bases outside the gene matches: 4. CDR1 and CDR2 from the germline V gene are LNHDA and SQIVND (reference sequence).

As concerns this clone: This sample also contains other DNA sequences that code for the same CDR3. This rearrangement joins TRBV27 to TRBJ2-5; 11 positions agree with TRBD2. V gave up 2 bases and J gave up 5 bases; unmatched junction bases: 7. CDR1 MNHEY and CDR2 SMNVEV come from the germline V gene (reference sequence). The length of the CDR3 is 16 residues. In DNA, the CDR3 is TGTGCCAGCAGTTTAGTGGGAACTAGCGGGAGTGAGACCCAGTACTTC. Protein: CASSLVGTSGSETQYF.